The T cell receptor beta chain under discussion was sequenced for a study of post-analysis software for immune sequencing data. As regards this clonotype: Its matching antigen is unknown.

The V and J ends lost 6 bases and 4 bases respectively, with 12 bases between them. Germline V CDR1 and CDR2: DFQATT, SNEGSKA (reference sequence). This CDR3 is built from 12 residues. Study-level findings and limits: About five TRBV segments appeared more often in patients than in controls, and TRBV5-6, TRBV5-1 and TRBV20-1 were among these.

Unique-molecular-identifier-tagged TCR beta cDNA libraries were used. The source material, roughly 0.9 to 11 million T cells, gave rise to 500,000 or so cDNA molecules. Using its own MiXCR run on the PCR reads, TCRdb lists one record per CDR3 protein. The sample holds about 800,000 distinct CDR3 sequences, roughly 27% seen once. The sample taken for sequencing was blood. This chain joins TRBV20-1 and TRBJ1-1, with a possible D match to TRBD1 (5 bases). The source is a girl aged 10 to 17 with multiple sclerosis. CDR3 sequence: CSASPGRTEAFF. The DNA for the CDR3 is TGCAGTGCCAGCCCAGGGCGCACTGAAGCTTTCTTT.